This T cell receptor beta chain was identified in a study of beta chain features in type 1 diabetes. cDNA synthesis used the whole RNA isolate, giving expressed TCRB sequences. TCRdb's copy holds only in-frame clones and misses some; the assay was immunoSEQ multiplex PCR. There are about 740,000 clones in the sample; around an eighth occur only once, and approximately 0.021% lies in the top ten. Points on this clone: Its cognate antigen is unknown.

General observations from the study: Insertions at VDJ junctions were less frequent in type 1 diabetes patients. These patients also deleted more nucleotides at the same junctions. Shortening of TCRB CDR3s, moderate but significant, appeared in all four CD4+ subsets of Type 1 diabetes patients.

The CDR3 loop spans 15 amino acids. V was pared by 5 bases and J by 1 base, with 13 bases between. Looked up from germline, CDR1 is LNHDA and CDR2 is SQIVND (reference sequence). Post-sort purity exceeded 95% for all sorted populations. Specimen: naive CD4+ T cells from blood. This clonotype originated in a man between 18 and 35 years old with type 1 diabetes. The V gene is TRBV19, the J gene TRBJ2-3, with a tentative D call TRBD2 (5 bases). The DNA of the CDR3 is TGTGCCAGTAGTCCTCGCGGTAGCGGCACAGATACGCAGTATTTT. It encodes CASSPRGSGTDTQYF.